This TCR beta chain emerged from a study of T cells in Graves' hyperthyroidism and ophthalmopathy. Study conclusions and caveats: Most clonotypes that expanded in the thyroid above 0.001 also showed up in blood. The model anticipated ophthalmopathy a median approximately six months pre-onset.

CDR3 size: 15 residues. The V end was cut by 4 bases, the J end by 3 bases, with 15 bases between. The investigators amplified TCR beta CDR3 regions from RNA transcripts. In the first-round RT-PCR of the TCR CDR3, the HTBI primer set was used. TCRdb passed the multiplex PCR reads through MiXCR, listing each CDR3 protein once. The sample has about 770,000 distinct CDR3 sequences, 18% seen once. First hyperthyroidism diagnosis is when the blood sample was obtained, before any ophthalmopathy symptoms. The table lists this clonotype with many counts. Its target is not known. The chain is built from TRBV12-3 or TRBV12-4 and TRBJ1-1; D unclear. The source is a woman between 50 and 59 years old with Graves' hyperthyroidism that later progressed to Graves' ophthalmopathy. The sample was blood. In DNA, the CDR3 is TGTGCCAGCAGTTCACCCCGGGAGATGGACACTGAAGCTTTCTTT. Protein sequence: CASSSPREMDTEAFF.